A selection of T cell receptor beta chains follows, all from one sample in a study of post-analysis software for immune sequencing data. TCRdb passed the PCR reads through MiXCR, listing each CDR3 protein once. The repertoire includes almost 700,000 distinct CDR3 sequences, 55% to 60% of them detected once, and about 11% sits in the top ten. The material sequenced was blood. These receptors all stem from a girl aged 2 to 10 with multiple sclerosis. CDR3s include the opening cysteine and the closing phenylalanine or tryptophan. D genes are given only for firm matches.

TRBJ2-5	TRBV15	TRBD1	CATSRKLTAGTGVETQYF
TRBJ2-2	TRBV2	TRBD1	CASSEPTGANTGELFF
TRBJ2-5	TRBV7-9	.	CASSLAVDSGETQYF
.	TRBV27	.	CASSRRSTTSGTHNEQYF
TRBJ2-4	TRBV10-1	TRBD2	CASSVPVNSGTLAKNIQYF
TRBJ2-7	TRBV7-2	.	CASSLSADSYEQYF
.	TRBV7-6	TRBD2	CASSSISGSSEQYF
TRBJ1-5	TRBV7-9	.	CASTPLANQPQHF
TRBJ1-1	TRBV6-5	TRBD1	CASSRTPTGDTEAFF
TRBJ2-5	TRBV20-1	.	CSARAPLVRETQYF
TRBJ2-7	TRBV20-1	.	CSAPRDGIYNEQYF
TRBJ1-2	TRBV7-2	TRBD1	CASTLGQGWYGYTF
TRBJ2-3	TRBV3-1	TRBD2	CASSLGGSGVDTQYF
TRBJ1-4	TRBV11-2	TRBD1	CASSPLGSRQGGREKLFF
TRBJ1-5	TRBV12-3/TRBV12-4	.	CASSSGDQPQHF
TRBJ2-1	TRBV20-1	.	CSARGGALQYNEQFF
TRBJ2-7	TRBV5-5	.	CASRRRRADSYEQYF
TRBJ2-5	TRBV11-2	.	CASSQTEGEQYF
TRBJ2-5	TRBV12-5	.	CASGPGLSVEETQYF
TRBJ2-1	TRBV5-4	TRBD2	CVSSDLAGGSYEQFF
TRBJ1-4	TRBV7-2	.	CASSLGGDIEKLFF
.	TRBV5-1	.	CASSLSGRGEQYF
TRBJ2-1	TRBV7-9	.	CASSLRIAEEFF
TRBJ2-3	TRBV5-1	.	CASSLAWGFRTDTQYF
.	TRBV12-3/TRBV12-4	TRBD2	CASRARRGRGDIQYF
TRBJ2-6	TRBV5-1	.	CASTDRLSGANVLTF
TRBJ2-1	TRBV20-1	.	CSASLPGAYNEQFF
TRBJ2-7	TRBV4-1	TRBD1	CASSQEDRATYEQYF
.	TRBV14	.	CASSQGSGRTQYF
TRBJ2-7	TRBV28	.	CASSSGTNCEQYF
TRBJ2-5	TRBV5-1	.	CASSLIDPRETQYF
TRBJ2-7	TRBV7-3	.	CASSLTFGKGRRGEHEQYF
TRBJ2-1	TRBV20-1	.	CSARDMGDEQFF
TRBJ2-1	TRBV29-1	.	CSAETITGEQFF
TRBJ1-2	TRBV12-3/TRBV12-4	.	CASRNQGNYGYTF
.	TRBV11-2	TRBD1	CASSSPGTVREQYF
TRBJ2-3	TRBV5-5	.	CASSSGFGGDTQYF
TRBJ1-2	TRBV6-2/TRBV6-3	.	CASSYAGGGRQGYTF
TRBJ1-4	TRBV5-4	.	CASSLGERQIEKLFF
TRBJ2-5	TRBV15	.	CATRAAAGEETQYF